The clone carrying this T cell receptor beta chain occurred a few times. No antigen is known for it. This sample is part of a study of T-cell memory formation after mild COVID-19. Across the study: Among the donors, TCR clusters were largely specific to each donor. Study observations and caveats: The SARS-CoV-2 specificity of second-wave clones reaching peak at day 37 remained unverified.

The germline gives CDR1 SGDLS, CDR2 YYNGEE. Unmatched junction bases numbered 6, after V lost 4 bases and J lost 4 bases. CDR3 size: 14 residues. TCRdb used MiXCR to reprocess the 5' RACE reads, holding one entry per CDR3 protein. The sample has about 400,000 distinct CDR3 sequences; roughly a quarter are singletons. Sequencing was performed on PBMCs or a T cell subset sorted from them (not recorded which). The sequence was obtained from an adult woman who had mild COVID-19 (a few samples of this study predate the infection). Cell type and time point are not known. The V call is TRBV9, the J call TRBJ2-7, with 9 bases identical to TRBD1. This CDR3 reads CASSPWDRAYEQYF. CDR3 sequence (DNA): TGTGCCAGCAGCCCCTGGGACAGGGCGTACGAGCAGTACTTC.